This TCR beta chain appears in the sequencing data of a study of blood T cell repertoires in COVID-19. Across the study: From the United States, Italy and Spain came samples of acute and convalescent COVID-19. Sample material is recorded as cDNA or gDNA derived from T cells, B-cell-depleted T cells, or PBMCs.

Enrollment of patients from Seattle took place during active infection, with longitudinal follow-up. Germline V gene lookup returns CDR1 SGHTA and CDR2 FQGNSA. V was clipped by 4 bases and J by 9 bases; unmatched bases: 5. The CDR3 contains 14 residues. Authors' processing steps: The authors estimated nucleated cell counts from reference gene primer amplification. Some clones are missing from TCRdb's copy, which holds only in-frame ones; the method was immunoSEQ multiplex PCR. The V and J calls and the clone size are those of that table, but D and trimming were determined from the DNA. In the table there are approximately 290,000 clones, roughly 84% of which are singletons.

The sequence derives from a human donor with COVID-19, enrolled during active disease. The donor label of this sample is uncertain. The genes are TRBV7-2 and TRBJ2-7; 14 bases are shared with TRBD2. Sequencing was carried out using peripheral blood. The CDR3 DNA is TGTGCCAGCAGCTCGGGACTAGCGGGAGTTTGGCAGTACTTC. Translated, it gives CASSSGLAGVWQYF.